This T cell receptor beta chain emerged from a study of cytomegalovirus exposure and HLA in healthy donors. To note about this clone: Its antigen is not identified.

The germline CDR1 and CDR2 sequences are MNHEY and SVGAGI. This CDR3 spans 14 amino acids. V dropped 2 bases and J dropped 0 bases, with 7 bases sitting between them. Study outcomes and limitations: High sensitivity and specificity were reportedly achieved when the classifier diagnosed cytomegalovirus status. Overall, approximately 150 TCR beta chains were annotated as cytomegalovirus-associated. Common viral pathogens (according to a later analysis) appeared linked to several of the most significant clusters. Near-uniform donor sequencing depth was presumed by presence/absence analyses.

PCR amplification relied on 60 Vbeta primers (plus 13 Jbeta primers). The method was immunoSEQ multiplex PCR; TCRdb's version includes in-frame clones alone and lacks a portion of them. This sample's table reports more than 50,000 clones. Source material: PBMCs. The TCR comes from a man aged 50 or older in good health and CMV-seropositive. The gene calls are TRBV6-5 and TRBJ1-1; no clear D gene. The CDR3 sequence: CASSYVTLNTEAFF. For the CDR3, the DNA is TGTGCCAGCAGTTACGTCACTTTGAACACTGAAGCTTTCTTT.